This TCR beta chain was recovered during a study of Ad26.COV2.S vaccination and SARS-CoV-2 variants. Whole-study findings and limits: Placebo recipients had lower spike-specific TCR breadth than vaccine recipients. Analyses that measured TCR breadth and depth may have underestimated total T cell responses.

TCRdb's copy holds only in-frame clones and misses some; the assay was immunoSEQ multiplex PCR. There are around 450,000 clones in the sample; around nine tenths occur only once, and about 4% lies in the top ten. The ends lost 0 bases at V and 7 bases at J; junction bases unmatched: 3. This CDR3 has 15 amino acids. Germline V gene lookup returns CDR1 SGHRS and CDR2 YFSETQ. Treatment reported: 15 to 20 received Ad26.COV2.S at low or high dose, single or two shots; a few received placebo; per-sample allocation not given. Day 63 after the first injection of vaccine or placebo was the sampling time. Vaccination used an Ad26 vector expressing Wuhan-strain SARS-CoV-2 spike. About this clone itself: Its antigen is currently unknown.

Source: peripheral blood, taken in a trial of Ad26.COV2.S vaccine versus placebo. The TCR comes from a person between 18 and 60 years old who received the Ad26.COV2.S COVID-19 vaccine or a placebo. The chain is built from TRBV5-1 and TRBJ2-2; 10 nucleotides match TRBD1. CDR3 in DNA: TGCGCCAGCAGCTTGGGACAGGGGGCGAACGGGGAGCTGTTTTTT. It encodes CASSLGQGANGELFF.